The sample holds a few counts of the clone carrying this TCR beta chain. Its antigen is as yet unknown. The germline gives CDR1 WNHNN, CDR2 SYGVQD (reference sequence). The CDR3 contains 12 residues. Trimming shortened V by 4 bases and J by 10 bases, and 11 bases separated the two germline ends. The sample comes from a study of beta chain features in type 1 diabetes. Study context: Sorted cells from all samples, numbering 107,917,701, were examined. Findings and caveats of the study: Significant though moderate, a shortening of TCRB CDR3s appeared in all four CD4+ subsets of Type 1 diabetes patients. There were fewer insertions and more deletions at the VDJ junctions of type 1 diabetes patients.

Expressed TCRB transcripts got sequenced, as all isolated RNA was reverse transcribed. TCRdb keeps only in-frame clones here, not all; method: immunoSEQ multiplex PCR. The sample holds almost 250,000 clones, roughly 15% seen once. Input material: naive CD4+ T cells from blood. This sequence was found in a woman in her forties in good health. The J gene is TRBJ1-5, the V gene TRBV10-1; unclear D gene. The CDR3 nucleotides read TGCGCCAGCAGTGGGGCGAGAGAACCCCAGCATTTT. It is translated as CASSGAREPQHF.